This TCR beta chain was obtained from a study of blood T cell repertoires in COVID-19. Across the whole study: PBMCs, B-cell-depleted T cells, or T cells provided the cDNA or gDNA that made up the material.

Profiled with immunoSEQ multiplex PCR; TCRdb holds only in-frame clones, not every one. The table records more than 300,000 clones, 65% to 85% of them present only once. V was pared by 2 bases and J by 6 bases, with 8 bases of the junction left unmatched. Germline CDR1 SGHTA, CDR2 FQGNSA. The CDR3 covers 16 residues. The source material was peripheral blood. The source of this sequence is a woman between 45 and 60 years old with acute or convalescent COVID-19. The chain employs TRBV7-2 and TRBJ1-5; 9 bases are shared with TRBD1. CDR3 sequence (DNA): TGTGCCAGCAGCTTAAAGGCGGGACAGGGTCGTCAGCCCCAGCATTTT. This encodes CASSLKAGQGRQPQHF.